This TCR beta chain was retrieved from a study of naive and memory T cell subsets. Four subsets defined by CD45RA and CD27 were sorted after CD3, CD4, CD8 and live/dead staining. This clonotype was observed many times. The antigen is unknown. General study results and limits: Between naive and memory subsets, TCR abundance power law exponents differed. In CD4 and CD8 cells, diversity dropped from naive through EMRA.

Two oligonucleotides, mixed equimolar, formed the beta constant-region primer covering TRBC1 and TRBC2. The ligated cDNA underwent four PCR rounds using SP2 and nested alpha and beta constant-region primers. TCRdb used MiXCR to reprocess the UMI-ligation and nested PCR reads, holding one entry per CDR3 protein. This sample has under 35,000 distinct CDR3 sequences; approximately 18% occur once, and the top ten carry 3.4%. The sequenced sample was effector memory CD4+ T cells from blood. As to subset: effector memory, CD45RA- CD27-. This clonotype originated in a human donor in good health.

The CDR3 DNA is TGCAGTGCTAGAGATCCACGGACTACAAACACTGAAGCTTTCTTT. This codes for CSARDPRTTNTEAFF. The rearrangement uses TRBV20-1 and TRBJ1-1, with D uncertain. Germline-derived CDR1 and CDR2 are DFQATT and SNEGSKA (reference sequence). The CDR3 is 15 amino acids. Trimming took 0 bases from V and 2 from J, leaving 13 bases between them.